This entry lists 31 T cell receptor beta chains sequenced from one sample in a study of neoadjuvant nivolumab and ipilimumab in lung cancer. Profiled with immunoSEQ multiplex PCR; TCRdb holds only in-frame clones, not every one. The data contain over 25,000 clones, more than 80% of them singletons. Sequences were derived from tumor tissue, sampled after neoadjuvant nivolumab, alone or with ipilimumab, at or shortly before surgery. Receptors were obtained from an adult with non-small cell lung cancer.

The rearrangement links TRBV5-4 to TRBJ2-2; D possibly corresponds to TRBD1 (7 bases). The V gene's germline CDR1 is SGHNT and CDR2 YYREEE (reference sequence). This CDR3 comprises 16 residues. V lost 2 bases, J lost 5 bases, and 16 bases lay in between. DNA of the CDR3: TGTGCCAGCAGCTTATTTCAGGGGGAGGATACCGGGGAGCTGTTTTTT. This codes for CASSLFQGEDTGELFF.

The chain links TRBV29-1 to TRBJ2-7, with 9 nucleotides matching TRBD2. Germline V gene lookup returns CDR1 SQVTM and CDR2 ANQGSEA. Trimming took 8 bases from V and 5 from J; bases not matched to a gene: 7. This CDR3 spans 12 amino acids. The CDR3 sequence: CSFSGSMDEQYF. The CDR3 nucleotides read TGCAGCTTTAGCGGGAGCATGGACGAGCAGTACTTC.

The chain is built from TRBV25-1 and TRBJ2-7, with 10 positions matching TRBD2. The CDR3 runs to 13 residues. CDR1 is MGHDK and CDR2 is SYGVNS in the germline V gene. Trimming took 6 bases from V and 2 from J; bases not matched to a gene: 1. CDR3 region: CASSLAGAYEQYF. Written as DNA, the CDR3 is TGTGCCAGCAGCCTAGCGGGAGCCTACGAGCAGTACTTC.

V gene TRBV4-3 combines with J gene TRBJ2-3; D might be TRBD1 or TRBD2, each matching 5 bases. V shed 1 base and J shed 0 bases, with 8 bases lying between them. The germline CDR1 and CDR2 sequences are LGHNA and YSLEER. There are 15 residues in the CDR3. The CDR3 DNA sequence: TGCGCCAGCAGCCAAGTGGGACCTAGCACAGATACGCAGTATTTT. Residues: CASSQVGPSTDTQYF.

The chain recombines TRBV18 with TRBJ2-7; D perhaps matches TRBD1 (6 bases). This CDR3 spans 15 amino acids. The V and J ends lost 3 bases and 2 bases respectively, with 14 bases between them. Germline V gene sequence: CDR1 KGHSH, CDR2 LQKENI. DNA for the CDR3: TGTGCCAGCTCACCGTACCGGGACATCGCCTACGAGCAGTACTTC. Translation: CASSPYRDIAYEQYF.

DNA for the CDR3: TGCGCCAGCAGTGAGTCGGTGGGGAGGGAGACCCAGTACTTC. It is translated as CASSESVGRETQYF. The chain employs TRBV10-2 and TRBJ2-5; D may be TRBD2 (6 bases). The V gene lost 0 bases and the J gene lost 5 bases, with 10 bases spanning the gap. Germline-derived CDR1 and CDR2 are WSHSY and SAAADI. The CDR3 covers 14 residues.

The CDR3 DNA reads TGTGCCAGCAGCCAAGCTGGACAGGGAGGTTTGGGAGCTTTCTTT. It specifies CASSQAGQGGLGAFF. V is TRBV4-2 and J is TRBJ1-1, with 8 bases aligning to TRBD1. Germline loops: CDR1 LGHNA, CDR2 YNFKEQ. The length of the CDR3 is 15 residues. V lost 1 base, J lost 10 bases, and 11 bases stayed unmatched.

The chain uses TRBV5-1 and TRBJ2-1; a possible D gene is TRBD2 (6 bases). Germline CDR1 and CDR2: SGHRS and YFSETQ. The CDR3 spans 14 residues. Trimming removed 3 bases at V and 8 bases at J, with 15 bases between. The CDR3 bases are TGCGCCAGCAGCTGGGGGGTATGGGGCGATGAGCAGTTCTTC. Translation gives CASSWGVWGDEQFF.

The rearrangement joins TRBV16 to TRBJ2-7; D is ambiguous. The germline gives CDR1 KGHSY, CDR2 FQNENV. Trimming shortened V by 4 bases and J by 0 bases, and 7 bases separated the two germline ends. The CDR3 consists of 13 residues. CDR3 DNA: TGTGCCAGCAGCCCGGACGTCTCCTACGAGCAGTACTTC. Residues: CASSPDVSYEQYF.

The chain combines TRBV4-1 with TRBJ1-2, with a tentative D call TRBD1 (6 bases). V was trimmed by 0 bases and J by 8 bases, leaving 19 bases between them. This CDR3 spans 16 amino acids. CDR1 MGHRA and CDR2 YSYEKL come from the germline V gene. The CDR3: CASSQEDHRVSEGYTF. The CDR3 DNA sequence: TGCGCCAGCAGCCAAGAAGACCACAGGGTTTCGGAAGGCTACACCTTC.

V and J are TRBV2 and TRBJ2-5; 9 bases agree with TRBD1. This CDR3 has 14 residues. The J segment lost 7 bases and the V segment lost 4 bases, leaving 7 bases of the junction unmatched. Germline CDR1 is SNHLY and CDR2 is FYNNEI. The CDR3 nucleotides are TGTGCCAGCAGTGCGGGACAGGGAGAGGCGACCCAGTACTTC. Translating it yields CASSAGQGEATQYF.

This clone came up a few times. The chain carries TRBV30 and TRBJ2-7; 8 bases line up with TRBD2. The V gene end was trimmed by 3 bases and the J gene end by 4 bases; junction bases not matched to a gene: 17. CDR1 GTSNPN and CDR2 SVGIG come from the germline V gene (reference sequence). CDR3 length: 17 amino acids. CDR3 sequence (DNA): TGTGCCTGGAGCGCTAGAGATAGAGCGGGGGAGAAATACGAGCAGTACTTC. Encoded protein: CAWSARDRAGEKYEQYF.

CDR3 region: CASTQGGGKSDEQFF. In nucleotides, the CDR3 is TGTGCCAGCACCCAAGGGGGGGGGAAAAGCGATGAGCAGTTCTTC. This rearrangement joins TRBV2 to TRBJ2-1, with D tentatively TRBD2 (7 bases). The CDR3 is 15 residues long. V was trimmed by 7 bases and J by 8 bases, leaving 21 bases between them. Germline values: CDR1 SNHLY, CDR2 FYNNEI.

J is TRBJ1-6 and V is TRBV7-2; D not resolved. In germline, CDR1 is SGHTA, CDR2 FQGNSA. V was cut by 1 base and J by 7 bases, with 11 bases left in between. CDR3 length: 15 residues. CDR3 coding DNA: TGTGCCAGCAGCTTAGGAGGACCGCCAAATTCACCCCTCCACTTT. It encodes CASSLGGPPNSPLHF.

The chain is built from TRBV4-3 and TRBJ1-4; D not certain. Looked up from germline, CDR1 is LGHNA and CDR2 is YSLEER. V was trimmed by 2 bases and J by 5 bases, leaving 9 bases between them. The CDR3 loop spans 14 amino acids. The CDR3 region has the DNA TGCGCCAGCAGCCAATCGGGCCAAAATGAAAAACTGTTTTTT. Amino acids: CASSQSGQNEKLFF.

This chain joins TRBV18 and TRBJ2-1; D unresolved. The CDR3 sequence is 15 residues long. V lost 6 bases to trimming and J lost 2 bases, with 14 bases between them. The germline V gene has CDR1 KGHSH and CDR2 LQKENI. The CDR3 region has the DNA TGTGCCAGCTCTCCGACTGGTCCCCCCTACAATGAGCAGTTCTTC. Encoded protein: CASSPTGPPYNEQFF.

This clone was seen a single time. The chain employs TRBV2 and TRBJ1-3; D might be TRBD1 (5 bases). This CDR3 comprises 16 residues. The ends were cut back, 3 bases at V and 1 base at J, with 13 bases in the middle. The germline gives CDR1 SNHLY, CDR2 FYNNEI. The CDR3 reads CASSERPWGSGNTIYF. As DNA, the CDR3 is TGTGCCAGCAGTGAGCGCCCCTGGGGGTCTGGAAACACCATATATTTT.

The J gene is TRBJ1-2, the V gene TRBV6-5; no firm D call. Between the trimmed V and J ends, which lost 8 bases and 4 bases, there was a span of 14 bases. Germline loops: CDR1 MNHEY, CDR2 SVGAGI. The CDR3 loop spans 13 amino acids. The CDR3 is CASGLSGGYGYTF. In nucleotides, the CDR3 is TGTGCCAGCGGCCTCTCGGGAGGCTATGGCTACACCTTC.

The rearrangement uses TRBV28 and TRBJ1-3, with 8 nucleotides matching TRBD1. Per germline, CDR1 MDHEN and CDR2 SYDVKM. The CDR3 has 17 amino acids. V lost 4 bases, J lost 0 bases, and 8 bases stayed unmatched. The CDR3, as DNA: TGTGCCAGCAGTTCAACGTTAGGACAGGGCTCTGGAAACACCATATATTTT. It is translated as CASSSTLGQGSGNTIYF.

This chain connects TRBV19 to TRBJ2-7; 12 bases are a match to TRBD2. J lost 6 bases, V lost 7 bases, and 10 bases had no gene match. The germline CDR1 and CDR2 sequences are LNHDA and SQIVND (reference sequence). The CDR3 extends over 15 amino acids. The CDR3 nucleotides read TGTGCCAGTACGGGACTAGCGGGTCCCCAGGGCGAGCAGTACTTC. Amino acids: CASTGLAGPQGEQYF.

This chain joins TRBV6-5 and TRBJ2-5, with 7 bases matching TRBD1. The CDR3 contains 15 residues. Trimming took 6 bases from V and 3 from J; bases not matched to a gene: 10. Germline values: CDR1 MNHEY, CDR2 SVGAGI. CDR3 nucleotide sequence: TGTGCCAGCAGCCCTCTGACAGGGAGTAAAGAGACCCAGTACTTC. Its translation: CASSPLTGSKETQYF.

J is TRBJ1-1 and V is TRBV18, with D perhaps matching TRBD1 (6 bases). The CDR3 covers 14 residues. The V end was cut by 2 bases, the J end by 8 bases, with 15 bases between. Per germline, CDR1 KGHSH and CDR2 LQKENI. As DNA, the CDR3 is TGTGCCAGCTCACCAGGGACATCCGAAAACGAAGCTTTCTTT. Translation gives CASSPGTSENEAFF.

This clone has only one observation. The V call is TRBV11-2, the J call TRBJ2-7, with a tentative D call TRBD1 (6 bases). V was shortened by 4 bases and J by 3 bases, with 7 bases between the two germline ends. CDR1 and CDR2 from the germline V gene are SGHAT and FQNNGV. This CDR3 has 12 residues. In DNA, the CDR3 is TGTGCCAGCAGCTACAGGGACTACGAGCAGTACTTC. It specifies CASSYRDYEQYF.

This clone was seen only a few times. The V and J genes are TRBV18 and TRBJ1-2; D not certain. This CDR3 spans 14 amino acids. Germline lookup yields CDR1 KGHSH and CDR2 LQKENI. V was pared by 3 bases and J by 3 bases, with 11 bases between. The CDR3 sequence is CASSPEITHYGYTF. CDR3 DNA: TGTGCCAGCTCACCCGAAATTACGCACTATGGCTACACCTTC. Supplemented by reference TRBV18 and TRBJ1-2, the full variable domain reads NAGVMQNPRHLVRRRGQEARLRCSPMKGHSHVYWYRQLPEEGLKFMVYLQKENIIDESGMPKERFSAEFPKEGPSILRIQQVVRGDSAAYFCASSPEITHYGYTFGSGTRLTVV.

In DNA form, the CDR3 reads TGTGCCAGCAGCGGTAGTGGGACTTATTTCGGGACGCCCCTCCACTTT. It translates to CASSGSGTYFGTPLHF. This chain joins TRBV25-1 and TRBJ1-6; a weak D match, TRBD1 (5 bases). The CDR3 runs 16 residues. Trimming left V 6 bases short and J 13 bases short, with 25 bases between. Germline V lookup: CDR1 MGHDK, CDR2 SYGVNS.

The CDR3 sequence: CASSEFGAGELFF. DNA of the CDR3: TGTGCCAGCAGTGAGTTTGGGGCCGGGGAGCTGTTTTTT. The chain employs TRBV25-1 and TRBJ2-2; D ambiguous. Looked up from germline, CDR1 is MGHDK and CDR2 is SYGVNS. The CDR3 has 13 amino acids. Trimming removed 3 bases at V and 6 bases at J, with 8 bases between.

The chain recombines TRBV7-2 with TRBJ2-1, with D possibly TRBD2 on 5 matching bases. The germline V and J ends were trimmed by 5 bases and 10 bases, with 15 bases remaining between them. The CDR3 contains 13 residues. Germline assignment: CDR1 SGHTA and CDR2 FQGNSA. CDR3 in amino acids: CASSPRTVGEQFF. The CDR3 DNA follows: TGTGCCAGCAGCCCCCGGACTGTAGGAGAGCAGTTCTTC.

The chain joins TRBV5-1 to TRBJ2-7, with a tentative D call TRBD2 (6 bases). The germline V and J ends were trimmed by 2 bases and 5 bases, with 14 bases remaining between them. Germline V gene data show CDR1 as SGHRS and CDR2 as YFSETQ. This CDR3 comprises 14 residues. CDR3 nucleotides: TGCGCCAGCAGCTTACGGGACTCAAGACACGAGCAGTACTTC. Translation gives CASSLRDSRHEQYF.

V gene TRBV25-1 combines with J gene TRBJ1-2, with D possibly being TRBD1 (5 bases). Germline V lookup: CDR1 MGHDK, CDR2 SYGVNS. CDR3 length equals 12 residues. The CDR3 DNA follows: TGTGCTACCAGGGAAGGGTTCTATGGCTACACCTTC. It is translated as CATREGFYGYTF.

This chain joins TRBV5-1 and TRBJ2-3, with D possibly TRBD2 on 6 matching bases. This CDR3 has 14 amino acids. The ends were cut back, 3 bases at V and 5 bases at J, with 13 bases in the middle. CDR1 and CDR2 from the germline V gene are SGHRS and YFSETQ. CDR3 region: CASSWGLGGDTQYF. The DNA of the CDR3 is TGCGCCAGCAGCTGGGGACTGGGGGGAGATACGCAGTATTTT.

The chain joins TRBV5-1 to TRBJ2-1; 16 bases align to TRBD2. Germline lookup yields CDR1 SGHRS and CDR2 YFSETQ. After removal of 2 bases from V and 6 bases from J, the junction contained 8 bases not matched to a gene. The CDR3 contains 18 residues. In nucleotides, the CDR3 is TGCGCCAGCAGCTTTGGGACTAGCGGGAGGGCCAATATCAATGAGCAGTTCTTC. Its translation: CASSFGTSGRANINEQFF.